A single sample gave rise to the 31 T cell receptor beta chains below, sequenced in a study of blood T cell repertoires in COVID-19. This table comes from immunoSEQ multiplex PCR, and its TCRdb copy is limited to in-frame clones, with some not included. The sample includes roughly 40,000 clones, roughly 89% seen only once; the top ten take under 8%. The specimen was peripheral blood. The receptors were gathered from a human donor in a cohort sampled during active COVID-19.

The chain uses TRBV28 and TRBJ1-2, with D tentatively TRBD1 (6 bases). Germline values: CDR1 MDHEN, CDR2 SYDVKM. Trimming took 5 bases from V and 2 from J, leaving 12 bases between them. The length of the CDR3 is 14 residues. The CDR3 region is CASSTQGANYGYTF. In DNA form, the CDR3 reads TGTGCCAGCAGTACACAGGGTGCCAACTATGGCTACACCTTC.

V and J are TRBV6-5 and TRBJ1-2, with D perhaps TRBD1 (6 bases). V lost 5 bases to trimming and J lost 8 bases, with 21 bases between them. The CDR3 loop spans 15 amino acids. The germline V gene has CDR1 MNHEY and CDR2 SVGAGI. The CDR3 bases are TGTGCCAGCAGTCGACAGGCGTCTATGGCTATCGGCTACACCTTC. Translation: CASSRQASMAIGYTF.

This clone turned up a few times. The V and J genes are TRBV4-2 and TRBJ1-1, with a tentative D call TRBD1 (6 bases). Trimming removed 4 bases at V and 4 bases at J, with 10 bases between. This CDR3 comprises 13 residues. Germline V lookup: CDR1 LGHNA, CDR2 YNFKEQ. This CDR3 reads CASSRQAGTEAFF. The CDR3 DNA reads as TGTGCCAGCAGCCGACAGGCGGGCACTGAAGCTTTCTTT.

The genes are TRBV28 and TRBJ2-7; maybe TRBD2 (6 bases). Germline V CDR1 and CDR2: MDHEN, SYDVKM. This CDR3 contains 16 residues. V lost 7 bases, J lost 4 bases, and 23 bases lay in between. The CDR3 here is CASTVPGLFPLYEQYF. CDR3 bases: TGTGCCAGCACCGTCCCGGGACTCTTTCCCCTTTACGAGCAGTACTTC.

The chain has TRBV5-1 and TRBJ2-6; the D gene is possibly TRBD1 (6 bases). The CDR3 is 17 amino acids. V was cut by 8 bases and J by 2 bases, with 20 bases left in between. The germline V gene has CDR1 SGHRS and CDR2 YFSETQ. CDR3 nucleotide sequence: TGCGCCAGGGTGAACAGGGTCACCCTAGCTGGGGCCAACGTCCTGACTTTC. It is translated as CARVNRVTLAGANVLTF.

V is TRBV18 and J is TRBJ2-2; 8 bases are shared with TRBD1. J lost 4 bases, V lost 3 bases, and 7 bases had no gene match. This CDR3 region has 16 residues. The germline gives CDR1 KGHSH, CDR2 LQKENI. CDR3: CASSPVSGQGTGELFF. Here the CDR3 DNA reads TGTGCCAGCTCACCCGTATCCGGACAGGGCACCGGGGAGCTGTTTTTT.

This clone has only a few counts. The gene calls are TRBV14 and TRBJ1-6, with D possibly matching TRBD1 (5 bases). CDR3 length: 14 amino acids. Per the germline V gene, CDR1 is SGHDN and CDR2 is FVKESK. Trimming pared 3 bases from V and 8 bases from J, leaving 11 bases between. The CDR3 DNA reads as TGTGCCAGCAGCCACAGGGTCAAGGATTCACCCCTCCACTTT. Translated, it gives CASSHRVKDSPLHF.

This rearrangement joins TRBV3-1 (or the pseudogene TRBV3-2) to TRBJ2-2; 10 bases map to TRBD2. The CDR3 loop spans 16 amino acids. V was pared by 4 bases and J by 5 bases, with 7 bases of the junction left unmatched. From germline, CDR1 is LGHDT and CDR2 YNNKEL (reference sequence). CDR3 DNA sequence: TGTGCCAGCAGCCCCCCACTAGCGGGATATACCGGGGAGCTGTTTTTT. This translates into CASSPPLAGYTGELFF.

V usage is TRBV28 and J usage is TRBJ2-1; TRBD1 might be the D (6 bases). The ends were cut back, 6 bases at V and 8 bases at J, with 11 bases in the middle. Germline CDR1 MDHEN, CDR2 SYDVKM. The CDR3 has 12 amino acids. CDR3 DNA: TGTGCCAGCAGCCCCAGGGGCGATGAGCAGTTCTTC. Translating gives CASSPRGDEQFF.

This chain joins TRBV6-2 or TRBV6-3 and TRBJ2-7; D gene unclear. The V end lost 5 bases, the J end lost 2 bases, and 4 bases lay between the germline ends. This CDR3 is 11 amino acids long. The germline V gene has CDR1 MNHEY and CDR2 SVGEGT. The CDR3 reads CASSRAYEQYF. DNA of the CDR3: TGTGCCAGCAGTCGTGCCTACGAGCAGTACTTC.

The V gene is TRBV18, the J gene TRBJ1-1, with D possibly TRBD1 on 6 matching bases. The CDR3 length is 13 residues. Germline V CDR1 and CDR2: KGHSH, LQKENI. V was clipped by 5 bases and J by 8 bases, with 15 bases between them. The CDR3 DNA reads TGTGCCAGCTCATCCGACAGGACCAGAGAAGCTTTCTTT. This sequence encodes CASSSDRTREAFF. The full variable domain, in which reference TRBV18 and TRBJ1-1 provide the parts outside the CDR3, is NAGVMQNPRHLVRRRGQEARLRCSPMKGHSHVYWYRQLPEEGLKFMVYLQKENIIDESGMPKERFSAEFPKEGPSILRIQQVVRGDSAAYFCASSSDRTREAFFGQGTRLTVV.

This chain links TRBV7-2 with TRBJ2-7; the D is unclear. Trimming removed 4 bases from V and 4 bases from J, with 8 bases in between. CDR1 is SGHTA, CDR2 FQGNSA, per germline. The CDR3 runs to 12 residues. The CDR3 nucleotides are TGTGCCAGCAGCTCCACACGTTACGAGCAGTACTTC. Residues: CASSSTRYEQYF. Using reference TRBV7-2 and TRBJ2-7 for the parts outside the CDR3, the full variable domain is GAGVSQSPSNKVTEKGKDVELRCDPISGHTALYWYRQSLGQGLEFLIYFQGNSAPDKSGLPSDRFSAERTGGSVSTLTIQRTQQEDSAVYLCASSSTRYEQYFGPGTRLTVT.

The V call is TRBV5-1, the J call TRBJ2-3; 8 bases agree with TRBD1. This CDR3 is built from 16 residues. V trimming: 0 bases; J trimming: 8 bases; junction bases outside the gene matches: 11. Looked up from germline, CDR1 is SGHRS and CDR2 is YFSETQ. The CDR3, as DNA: TGCGCCAGCAGCTTGGCGGGACAGGTAACCGTTTCTACGCAGTATTTT. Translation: CASSLAGQVTVSTQYF.

CDR3 sequence (DNA): TGTGCCATCAGTGCCAATAGGGACTACTACGAGCAGTACTTC. Translation gives CAISANRDYYEQYF. The chain recombines TRBV10-3 with TRBJ2-7; 7 bases agree with TRBD2. With 4 bases clipped from V and 3 bases from J, the junction kept 6 bases outside the gene matches. Germline-derived CDR1 and CDR2 are ENHRY and SYGVKD. The CDR3 is made up of 14 amino acids.

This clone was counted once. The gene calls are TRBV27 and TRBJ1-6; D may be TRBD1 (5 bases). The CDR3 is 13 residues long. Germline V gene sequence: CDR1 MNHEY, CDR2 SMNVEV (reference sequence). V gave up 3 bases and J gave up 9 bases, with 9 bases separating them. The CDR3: CASSFSGISPLHF. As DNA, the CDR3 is TGTGCCAGCAGTTTCTCAGGGATTTCACCCCTCCACTTT.

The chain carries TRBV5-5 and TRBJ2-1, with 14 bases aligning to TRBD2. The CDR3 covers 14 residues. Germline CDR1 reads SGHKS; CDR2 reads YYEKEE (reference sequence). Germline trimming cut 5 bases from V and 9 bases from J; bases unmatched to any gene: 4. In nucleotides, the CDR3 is TGTGCCAGCAGTTATGGACTAGCGGGGGGTGAGCAGTTCTTC. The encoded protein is CASSYGLAGGEQFF.

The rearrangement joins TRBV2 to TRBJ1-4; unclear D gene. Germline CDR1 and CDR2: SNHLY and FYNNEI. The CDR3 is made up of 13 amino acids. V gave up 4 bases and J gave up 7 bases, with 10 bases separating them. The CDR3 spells CASSGAPGEKLFF. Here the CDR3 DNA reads TGTGCCAGCAGTGGGGCGCCCGGTGAAAAACTGTTTTTT.

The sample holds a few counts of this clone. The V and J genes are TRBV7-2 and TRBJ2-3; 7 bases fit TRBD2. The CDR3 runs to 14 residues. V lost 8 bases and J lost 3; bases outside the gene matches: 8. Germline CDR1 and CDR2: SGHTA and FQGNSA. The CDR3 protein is CASGRESGTDTQYF. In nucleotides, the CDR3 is TGTGCCAGCGGGCGGGAGTCGGGTACAGATACGCAGTATTTT. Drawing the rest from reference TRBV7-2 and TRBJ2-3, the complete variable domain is GAGVSQSPSNKVTEKGKDVELRCDPISGHTALYWYRQSLGQGLEFLIYFQGNSAPDKSGLPSDRFSAERTGGSVSTLTIQRTQQEDSAVYLCASGRESGTDTQYFGPGTRLTVL.

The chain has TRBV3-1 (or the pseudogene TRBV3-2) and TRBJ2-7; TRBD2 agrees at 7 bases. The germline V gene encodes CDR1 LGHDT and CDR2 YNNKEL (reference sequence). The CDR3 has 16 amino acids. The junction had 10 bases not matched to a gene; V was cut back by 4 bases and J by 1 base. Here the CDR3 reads CASSLGSLAVSYEQYF. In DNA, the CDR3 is TGTGCCAGCAGCCTAGGGTCGCTAGCGGTGTCCTACGAGCAGTACTTC.

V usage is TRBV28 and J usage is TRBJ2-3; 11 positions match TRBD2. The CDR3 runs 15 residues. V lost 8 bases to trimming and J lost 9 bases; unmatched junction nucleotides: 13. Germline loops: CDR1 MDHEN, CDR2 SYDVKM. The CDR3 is CASLTPGLAAGTQYF. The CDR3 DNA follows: TGTGCCAGCCTCACACCGGGACTAGCGGCCGGGACGCAGTATTTT.

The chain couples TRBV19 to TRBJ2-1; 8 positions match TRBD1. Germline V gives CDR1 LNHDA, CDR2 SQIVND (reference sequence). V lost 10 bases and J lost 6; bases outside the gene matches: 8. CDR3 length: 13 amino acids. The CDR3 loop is CATGQGPPNEQFF. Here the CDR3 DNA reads TGTGCCACTGGACAGGGCCCCCCCAATGAGCAGTTCTTC.

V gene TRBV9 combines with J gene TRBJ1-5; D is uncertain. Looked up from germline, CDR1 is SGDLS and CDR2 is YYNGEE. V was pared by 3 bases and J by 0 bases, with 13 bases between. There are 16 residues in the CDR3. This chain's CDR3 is CASSAGISPSNQPQHF. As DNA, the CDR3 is TGTGCCAGCAGCGCCGGGATAAGCCCTAGCAATCAGCCCCAGCATTTT. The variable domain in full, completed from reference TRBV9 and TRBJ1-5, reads DSGVTQTPKHLITATGQRVTLRCSPRSGDLSVYWYQQSLDQGLQFLIQYYNGEERAKGNILERFSAQQFPDLHSELNLSSLELGDSALYFCASSAGISPSNQPQHFGDGTRLSIL.

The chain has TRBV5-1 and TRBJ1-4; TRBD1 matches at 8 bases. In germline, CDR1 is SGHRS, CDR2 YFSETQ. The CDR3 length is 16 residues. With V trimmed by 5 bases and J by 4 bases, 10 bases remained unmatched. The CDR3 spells CASRTTGTGLNEKLFF. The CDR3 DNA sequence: TGCGCCAGCAGGACTACCGGGACAGGACTTAATGAAAAACTGTTTTTT.

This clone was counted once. The DNA for the CDR3 is TGTGCCAGCTCACCCGGACAGATTAGCAATCAGCCCCAGCATTTT. Residues: CASSPGQISNQPQHF. The V and J genes are TRBV18 and TRBJ1-5; D perhaps matches TRBD1 (6 bases). The CDR3 is 15 amino acids. V lost 3 bases to trimming and J lost 0 bases, with 9 bases between them. The germline gives CDR1 KGHSH, CDR2 LQKENI.

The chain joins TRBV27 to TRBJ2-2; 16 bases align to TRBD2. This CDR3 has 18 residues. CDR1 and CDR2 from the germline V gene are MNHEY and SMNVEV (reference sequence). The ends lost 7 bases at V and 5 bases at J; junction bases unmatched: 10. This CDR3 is CASTMGLAGGPGTGELFF. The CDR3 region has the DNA TGTGCCAGCACCATGGGACTAGCGGGGGGGCCGGGGACCGGGGAGCTGTTTTTT.

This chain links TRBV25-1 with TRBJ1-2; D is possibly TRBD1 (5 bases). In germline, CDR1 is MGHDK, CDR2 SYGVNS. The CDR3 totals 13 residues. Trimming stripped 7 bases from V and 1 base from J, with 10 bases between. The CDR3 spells CASTGWGNYGYTF. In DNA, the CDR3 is TGTGCCAGCACAGGGTGGGGTAACTATGGCTACACCTTC.

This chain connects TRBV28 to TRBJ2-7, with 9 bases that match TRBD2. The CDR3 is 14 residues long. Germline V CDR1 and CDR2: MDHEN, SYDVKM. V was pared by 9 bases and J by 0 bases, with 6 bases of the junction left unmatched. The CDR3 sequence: CASLAGGPSYEQYF. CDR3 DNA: TGTGCCAGTCTGGCGGGAGGGCCCTCCTACGAGCAGTACTTC.

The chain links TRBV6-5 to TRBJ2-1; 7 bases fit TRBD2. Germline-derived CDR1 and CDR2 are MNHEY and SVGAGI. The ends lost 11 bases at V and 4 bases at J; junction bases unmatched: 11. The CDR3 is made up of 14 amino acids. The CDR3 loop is CAGLGGREYNEQFF. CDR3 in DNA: TGTGCCGGCCTCGGGGGGAGGGAATACAATGAGCAGTTCTTC.

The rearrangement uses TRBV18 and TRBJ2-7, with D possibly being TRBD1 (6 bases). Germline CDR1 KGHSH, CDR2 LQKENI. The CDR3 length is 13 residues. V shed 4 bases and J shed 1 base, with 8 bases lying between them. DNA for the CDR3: TGTGCCAGCTCACGGACAGATTCCTACGAGCAGTACTTC. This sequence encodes CASSRTDSYEQYF.

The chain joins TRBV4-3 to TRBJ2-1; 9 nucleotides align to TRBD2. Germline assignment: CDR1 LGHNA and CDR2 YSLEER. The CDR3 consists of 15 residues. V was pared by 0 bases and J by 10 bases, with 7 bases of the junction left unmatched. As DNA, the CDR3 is TGCGCCAGCAGCCAAGATCTAGCGGGATGGGTCGAGCAGTTCTTC. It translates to CASSQDLAGWVEQFF.

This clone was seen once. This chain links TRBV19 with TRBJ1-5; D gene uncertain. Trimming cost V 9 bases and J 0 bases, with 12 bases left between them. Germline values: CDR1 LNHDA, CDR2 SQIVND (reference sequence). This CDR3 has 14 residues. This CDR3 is CASERENSNQPQHF. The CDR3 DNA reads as TGTGCCAGCGAAAGGGAGAATAGCAATCAGCCCCAGCATTTT.